The rows below give T cell receptor beta chains drawn from one sample of a study of blood T cell repertoires in COVID-19. Profiling relied on immunoSEQ multiplex PCR, and the TCRdb table lists in-frame clones only, not all of them. The sample records around 100,000 clones, around two thirds being singletons. Sequenced sample: peripheral blood. The receptors come from a man between 65 and 79 years old with COVID-19, enrolled during active disease. Both conserved end residues are part of each CDR3. Fields, in order: CDR3 length, J gene, V gene, D gene, clone size, CDR3 DNA, CDR3 protein. D genes are given only for firm matches. Some rows have no size entry. The others give once, few or many, or a class for an expanded clone.

len: 15
j_gene: TRBJ1-3
v_gene: TRBV19
d_gene: -
abundance: -
CDR3nt: TGTGCCAGTAGCGTCGGGTTCTACTCTGGAAACACCATATATTTT
CDR3aa: CASSVGFYSGNTIYF

len: 17
j_gene: TRBJ1-4
v_gene: TRBV18
d_gene: TRBD1
abundance: -
CDR3nt: TGTGCCAGCTCACCAAACCTAGGGACAGGATATAATGAAAAACTGTTTTTT
CDR3aa: CASSPNLGTGYNEKLFF

len: 15
j_gene: TRBJ2-7
v_gene: TRBV6-5
d_gene: -
abundance: -
CDR3nt: TGTGCCAGCAGTCCGACACCACAGGACTCCTACGAGCAGTACTTC
CDR3aa: CASSPTPQDSYEQYF

len: 13
j_gene: TRBJ2-1
v_gene: TRBV4-1
d_gene: TRBD1
abundance: few
CDR3nt: TGCGCCAGCAGCCTGGGACAGTTCAATGAGCAGTTCTTC
CDR3aa: CASSLGQFNEQFF

len: 16
j_gene: TRBJ2-7
v_gene: TRBV3-1/TRBV3-2
d_gene: -
abundance: -
CDR3nt: TGTGCCAGCAGCCAAGGATCCCGACAGTGCCCTTACGAGCAGTACTTC
CDR3aa: CASSQGSRQCPYEQYF

len: 16
j_gene: TRBJ2-2
v_gene: TRBV7-2
d_gene: TRBD2
abundance: once
CDR3nt: TGTGCCAGCAGCGAGACTAGCGGGAGGGTCACCGGGGAGCTGTTTTTT
CDR3aa: CASSETSGRVTGELFF

len: 14
j_gene: TRBJ1-5
v_gene: TRBV19
d_gene: -
abundance: -
CDR3nt: TGTGCCAGTAGCGTAGACAGTAGGAATCAGCCCCAGCATTTT
CDR3aa: CASSVDSRNQPQHF

len: 15
j_gene: TRBJ1-3
v_gene: TRBV30
d_gene: TRBD1
abundance: -
CDR3nt: TGTGCCTGGAGTGTTACAGGGGGCACTGGAAACACCATATATTTT
CDR3aa: CAWSVTGGTGNTIYF

len: 16
j_gene: TRBJ2-3
v_gene: TRBV6-2/TRBV6-3
d_gene: TRBD2
abundance: -
CDR3nt: TGTGCCAGCAGTTCAGAACTAGCGGGAGAGCAATATACGCAGTATTTT
CDR3aa: CASSSELAGEQYTQYF

len: 15
j_gene: TRBJ1-2
v_gene: TRBV7-9
d_gene: -
abundance: few
CDR3nt: TGTGCCAGCAGCCCCCCTGCGATTTGGTCGTATGGCTACACCTTC
CDR3aa: CASSPPAIWSYGYTF

len: 15
j_gene: TRBJ2-1
v_gene: TRBV24-1
d_gene: TRBD2
abundance: -
CDR3nt: TGTGCCACCAGTTTAGCGGGAGGGTCCTACAATGAGCAGTTCTTC
CDR3aa: CATSLAGGSYNEQFF

len: 20
j_gene: TRBJ1-2
v_gene: TRBV28
d_gene: TRBD1
abundance: -
CDR3nt: TGTGCCAGCAGTGAACCATCCGGGACAGGGGGCGCATTCGGCGGGGATGGCTACACCTTC
CDR3aa: CASSEPSGTGGAFGGDGYTF

len: 15
j_gene: TRBJ1-2
v_gene: TRBV6-2/TRBV6-3
d_gene: TRBD1
abundance: -
CDR3nt: TGTGCCAGCAGTTCCCCCGGGACAGGGGGTCTGGGCTACACCTTC
CDR3aa: CASSSPGTGGLGYTF

len: 15
j_gene: TRBJ2-3
v_gene: TRBV7-7
d_gene: -
abundance: -
CDR3nt: TGTGCTAGCAGCTTATCTAGCGCAAACACAGATACGCAGTATTTT
CDR3aa: CASSLSSANTDTQYF

len: 15
j_gene: TRBJ1-6
v_gene: TRBV6-4
d_gene: TRBD1
abundance: -
CDR3nt: TGTGCCAGCAGGGAAGGGGGCTCATATAATTCACCCCTCCACTTT
CDR3aa: CASREGGSYNSPLHF

len: 15
j_gene: TRBJ2-7
v_gene: TRBV4-3
d_gene: TRBD2
abundance: -
CDR3nt: TGCGCCAGCAGGCTAGCGGGAGCGGGTACCTACGAGCAGTACTTC
CDR3aa: CASRLAGAGTYEQYF

len: 18
j_gene: TRBJ1-3
v_gene: TRBV10-3
d_gene: TRBD1
abundance: -
CDR3nt: TGTGCCATCAGTGAGCCCTACCCCGGGACAGGAGCTGGAAACACCATATATTTT
CDR3aa: CAISEPYPGTGAGNTIYF

len: 15
j_gene: TRBJ1-5
v_gene: TRBV5-1
d_gene: TRBD1
abundance: -
CDR3nt: TGCGCCAGCAGCTTGGCAGGGGGCGGAAGTCAGCCCCAGCATTTT
CDR3aa: CASSLAGGGSQPQHF

len: 12
j_gene: TRBJ1-2
v_gene: TRBV7-9
d_gene: -
abundance: -
CDR3nt: TGTGCCAGCAGCTTAGAATCCCAGGGGAACACCTTC
CDR3aa: CASSLESQGNTF

len: 14
j_gene: TRBJ1-1
v_gene: TRBV5-1
d_gene: TRBD1
abundance: -
CDR3nt: TGCGCCAGCAGCAGATTACAGGGGGCGAGAGAAGCTTTCTTT
CDR3aa: CASSRLQGAREAFF

len: 13
j_gene: TRBJ1-1
v_gene: TRBV6-5
d_gene: -
abundance: -
CDR3nt: TGTGCCAGCAGTTACAATTTAAACACTGAAGCTTTCTTT
CDR3aa: CASSYNLNTEAFF

len: 17
j_gene: TRBJ1-6
v_gene: TRBV28
d_gene: TRBD1
abundance: -
CDR3nt: TGTGCCAGCAGTTTACCTCCTGGGCAGGGGGCGAATTCACCCCTCCACTTT
CDR3aa: CASSLPPGQGANSPLHF

len: 12
j_gene: TRBJ2-1
v_gene: TRBV24-1
d_gene: -
abundance: -
CDR3nt: TGTGCCACCAGTGATTGGGAGGACAGGCCGTTCTTC
CDR3aa: CATSDWEDRPFF

len: 13
j_gene: TRBJ2-1
v_gene: TRBV19
d_gene: -
abundance: many
CDR3nt: TGTGCCAGTAGTATAGGAGCGGCAAATGAGCAGTTCTTC
CDR3aa: CASSIGAANEQFF

len: 16
j_gene: TRBJ2-2
v_gene: TRBV18
d_gene: -
abundance: -
CDR3nt: TGTGCCAGCTCACCACCAAATAGGGGGAACACCGGGGAGCTGTTTTTT
CDR3aa: CASSPPNRGNTGELFF

len: 14
j_gene: TRBJ1-5
v_gene: TRBV7-9
d_gene: -
abundance: once
CDR3nt: TGTGCCAGCAGCTTGGCGGGGATTGATCAGCCCCAGCATTTT
CDR3aa: CASSLAGIDQPQHF

len: 15
j_gene: TRBJ2-1
v_gene: TRBV5-5
d_gene: TRBD1
abundance: -
CDR3nt: TGTGCCAGCAGCTTAGGACAGGGATCCTACAATGAGCAGTTCTTC
CDR3aa: CASSLGQGSYNEQFF

len: 14
j_gene: TRBJ2-7
v_gene: TRBV7-2
d_gene: TRBD2
abundance: -
CDR3nt: TGTGCCAGCAGTCCACTAGCGGGAGGGCACGAGCAGTACTTC
CDR3aa: CASSPLAGGHEQYF

len: 16
j_gene: TRBJ2-5
v_gene: TRBV9
d_gene: TRBD2
abundance: -
CDR3nt: TGTGCCAGCAGCCCTGGACTAGCGGGAGTCCAAGAGACCCAGTACTTC
CDR3aa: CASSPGLAGVQETQYF

len: 13
j_gene: TRBJ2-5
v_gene: TRBV29-1
d_gene: -
abundance: -
CDR3nt: TGCAGCGTTTCCCCTAGCGTTCAAGAGACCCAGTACTTC
CDR3aa: CSVSPSVQETQYF

len: 17
j_gene: TRBJ2-5
v_gene: TRBV4-2
d_gene: TRBD2
abundance: once
CDR3nt: TGTGCCAGCAGCCAAGAGAGGACTAGCGGGACCAAAGAGACCCAGTACTTC
CDR3aa: CASSQERTSGTKETQYF

len: 14
j_gene: TRBJ1-2
v_gene: TRBV19
d_gene: TRBD1
abundance: -
CDR3nt: TGTGCCAGTAGTGTGGGACAGGAGATTGGCGGCTACACCTTC
CDR3aa: CASSVGQEIGGYTF

len: 14
j_gene: TRBJ2-1
v_gene: TRBV6-6
d_gene: -
abundance: -
CDR3nt: TGTGCCAGCAGTTATCAGGGCCCGTACAATGAGCAGTTCTTC
CDR3aa: CASSYQGPYNEQFF

len: 17
j_gene: TRBJ2-1
v_gene: TRBV4-3
d_gene: TRBD2
abundance: -
CDR3nt: TGCGCCAGCAGCCAAGAAAGGGCTAGCGGGAGCTACAATGAGCAGTTCTTC
CDR3aa: CASSQERASGSYNEQFF

len: 18
j_gene: TRBJ2-3
v_gene: TRBV7-3
d_gene: -
abundance: -
CDR3nt: TGTGCCAGCAGCTTAAACCCCACTAGATTCCCCTTCACAGATACGCAGTATTTT
CDR3aa: CASSLNPTRFPFTDTQYF

len: 15
j_gene: TRBJ1-2
v_gene: TRBV12-5
d_gene: -
abundance: few
CDR3nt: TGTGCTAGTGGTTTGGTACTAGTAGCCAGTTCGTACTACACCTTC
CDR3aa: CASGLVLVASSYYTF

len: 16
j_gene: TRBJ2-3
v_gene: TRBV9
d_gene: TRBD2
abundance: -
CDR3nt: TGTGCCAGCAGCGCCGTAGCGGGAGAGAGCACAGATACGCAGTATTTT
CDR3aa: CASSAVAGESTDTQYF

len: 13
j_gene: TRBJ2-5
v_gene: TRBV11-1
d_gene: -
abundance: -
CDR3nt: TGTGCCAGCAGCTTCGGGTCCCAAGAGACCCAGTACTTC
CDR3aa: CASSFGSQETQYF

len: 15
j_gene: TRBJ1-1
v_gene: TRBV10-2
d_gene: -
abundance: few
CDR3nt: TGCGCCAGCAGTTTGGGGCCGCGAAGGAACACTGAAGCTTTCTTT
CDR3aa: CASSLGPRRNTEAFF

len: 17
j_gene: TRBJ2-1
v_gene: TRBV29-1
d_gene: TRBD1
abundance: -
CDR3nt: TGCAGCCATGGAGCGACAGGGGGCCTCCGGGGCGACAATGAGCAGTTCTTC
CDR3aa: CSHGATGGLRGDNEQFF

len: 14
j_gene: TRBJ2-3
v_gene: TRBV3-1/TRBV3-2
d_gene: TRBD2
abundance: -
CDR3nt: TGTGCCAGCAGCTCTAGCGGGAGCGCAGATACGCAGTATTTT
CDR3aa: CASSSSGSADTQYF

len: 14
j_gene: TRBJ1-2
v_gene: TRBV6-5
d_gene: TRBD1
abundance: -
CDR3nt: TGTGCCAGCAGTTACTCGGGACAGGGACATGGCTACACCTTC
CDR3aa: CASSYSGQGHGYTF

len: 15
j_gene: TRBJ2-7
v_gene: TRBV27
d_gene: -
abundance: many
CDR3nt: TGTGCCAGCAGAGGGCTGGAGACAGGTGGCTACGAGCAGTACTTC
CDR3aa: CASRGLETGGYEQYF

len: 16
j_gene: TRBJ2-5
v_gene: TRBV5-1
d_gene: -
abundance: few
CDR3nt: TGCGCCAGCAGCCCACGGGGCGGACAGTTACAAGAGACCCAGTACTTC
CDR3aa: CASSPRGGQLQETQYF

len: 14
j_gene: TRBJ2-1
v_gene: TRBV27
d_gene: TRBD2
abundance: -
CDR3nt: TGTGCCAGCAGCAGACTAGCCACCTACAATGAGCAGTTCTTC
CDR3aa: CASSRLATYNEQFF

len: 20
j_gene: TRBJ2-3
v_gene: TRBV27
d_gene: TRBD2
abundance: -
CDR3nt: TGTGCCAGCAGTTTAGGGGGGACTAGCGGGAGGCTAGGTCTGGCAGATACGCAGTATTTT
CDR3aa: CASSLGGTSGRLGLADTQYF

len: 13
j_gene: TRBJ2-5
v_gene: TRBV7-9
d_gene: -
abundance: -
CDR3nt: TGTGCCAGCAGTCAGGGGTTTCGGGAGACCCAGTACTTC
CDR3aa: CASSQGFRETQYF

len: 14
j_gene: TRBJ1-4
v_gene: TRBV6-2/TRBV6-3
d_gene: TRBD1
abundance: -
CDR3nt: TGTGCCAGCAGTTCGGGACAGGCCAATGAAAAACTGTTTTTT
CDR3aa: CASSSGQANEKLFF

len: 16
j_gene: TRBJ1-4
v_gene: TRBV4-3
d_gene: -
abundance: -
CDR3nt: TGCGCCAGCAGCCAAGATGCAGGAGGGTCGAAGGAAAAACTGTTTTTT
CDR3aa: CASSQDAGGSKEKLFF